The subject of this entry is one T cell receptor (beta chain). Its matching antigen is unknown. Patients were excluded for autoimmune disease history or systemic immunosuppression. This sample is drawn from a study of OX40 agonist ivuxolimab in advanced cancers. General study points: Clonal expansion from baseline to week 6 occurred in both CD4+ and CD8+ T cells.

Per germline, CDR1 SSHAT and CDR2 FNYEAQ (reference sequence). J lost 5 bases, V lost 1 base, and 8 bases had no gene match. The length of the CDR3 is 16 residues. Only in-frame clones appear in the TCRdb table, and some are missing; sequencing was by immunoSEQ multiplex PCR. Seen here are roughly 38,000 clones, roughly 69% observed once, and the top ten hold less than 20%. The specimen comprised CD4+ or CD8+ T cells sorted from blood, sampled in a trial of the OX40 agonist ivuxolimab. The receptor was isolated from an adult with an advanced solid tumor such as melanoma, head and neck, liver or kidney cancer. V usage is TRBV7-7 and J usage is TRBJ2-3; 8 bases map to TRBD2. In nucleotides, the CDR3 is TGTGCCAGCAGCTTAGGGATTAGCGGGGCGGTAGATACGCAGTATTTT. Its protein product is CASSLGISGAVDTQYF.